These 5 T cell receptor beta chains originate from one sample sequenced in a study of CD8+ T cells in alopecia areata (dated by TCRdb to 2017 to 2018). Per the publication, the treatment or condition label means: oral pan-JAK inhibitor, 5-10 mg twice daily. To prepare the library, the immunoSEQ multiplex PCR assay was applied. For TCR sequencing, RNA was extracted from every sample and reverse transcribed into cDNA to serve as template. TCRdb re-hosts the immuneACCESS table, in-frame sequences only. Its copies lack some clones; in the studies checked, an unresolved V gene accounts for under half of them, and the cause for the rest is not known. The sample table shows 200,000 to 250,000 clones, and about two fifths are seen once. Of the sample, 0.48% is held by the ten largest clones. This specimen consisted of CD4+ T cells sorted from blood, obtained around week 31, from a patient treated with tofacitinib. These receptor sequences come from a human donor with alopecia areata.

The chain's CDR3 is CASSLGRLTNTGELFF. The DNA of the CDR3 is TGCGCCAGCAGCTTGGGACGGTTAACGAACACCGGGGAGCTGTTTTTT. The genes are TRBV5-1 and TRBJ2-2; D is ambiguous. Germline V gives CDR1 SGHRS, CDR2 YFSETQ. The CDR3 sequence is 16 residues long. V lost 0 bases and J lost 0, with 9 bases in between. Full variable domain (missing parts from reference TRBV5-1 and TRBJ2-2): KAGVTQTPRYLIKTRGQQVTLSCSPISGHRSVSWYQQTPGQGLQFLFEYFSETQRNKGNFPGRFSGRQFSNSRSEMNVSTLELGDSALYLCASSLGRLTNTGELFFGEGSRLTVL.

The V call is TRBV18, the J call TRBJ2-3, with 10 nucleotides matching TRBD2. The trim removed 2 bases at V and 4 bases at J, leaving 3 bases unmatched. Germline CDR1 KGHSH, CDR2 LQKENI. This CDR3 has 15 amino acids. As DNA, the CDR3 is TGTGCCAGCTCACCAGCTAGCGGGGGAGCAGATACGCAGTATTTT. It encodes CASSPASGGADTQYF.

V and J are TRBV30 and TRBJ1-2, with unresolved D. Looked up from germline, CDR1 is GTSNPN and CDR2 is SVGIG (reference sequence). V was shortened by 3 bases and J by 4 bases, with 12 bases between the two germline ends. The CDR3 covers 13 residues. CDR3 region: CAWRGISPYGYTF. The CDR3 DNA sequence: TGTGCCTGGAGAGGGATAAGCCCCTATGGCTACACCTTC.

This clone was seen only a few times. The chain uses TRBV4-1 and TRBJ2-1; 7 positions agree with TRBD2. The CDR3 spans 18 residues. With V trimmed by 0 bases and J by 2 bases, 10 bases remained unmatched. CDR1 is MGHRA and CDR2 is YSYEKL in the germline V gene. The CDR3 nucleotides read TGCGCCAGCAGCCAAGAGGGGTTAGCGGGTAAAACCTACAATGAGCAGTTCTTC. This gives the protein CASSQEGLAGKTYNEQFF.

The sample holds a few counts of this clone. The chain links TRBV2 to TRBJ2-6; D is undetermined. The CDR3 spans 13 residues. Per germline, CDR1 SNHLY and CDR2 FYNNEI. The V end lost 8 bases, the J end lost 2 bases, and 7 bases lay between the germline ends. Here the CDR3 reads CASAKAGANVLTF. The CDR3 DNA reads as TGTGCCAGCGCGAAGGCTGGGGCCAACGTCCTGACTTTC. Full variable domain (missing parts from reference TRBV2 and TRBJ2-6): EPEVTQTPSHQVTQMGQEVILRCVPISNHLYFYWYRQILGQKVEFLVSFYNNEISEKSEIFDDQFSVERPDGSNFTLKIRSTKLEDSAMYFCASAKAGANVLTFGAGSRLTVL.